This TCR beta chain was sequenced during a study of immune evolution from preneoplasia to lung adenocarcinoma. Measured with immunoSEQ multiplex PCR; TCRdb has only the in-frame clones, and not every one. The sample carries some 2,800 clones, roughly 88% recorded once. General study points: From normal lung to invasive adenocarcinoma, top clone frequencies appeared to decrease.

Macro-dissection enriched premalignant or tumor cells before nucleic acid extraction. A word on this clone: Its antigen is unknown.

Germline V gene data show CDR1 as SNHLY and CDR2 as FYNNEI. The CDR3 consists of 17 residues. Trimming left V 7 bases short and J 1 base short, with 20 bases between. The V and J genes are TRBV2 and TRBJ1-5, with D maybe TRBD1 (5 bases). This sequence was found in a person aged 70 to 85 with lung adenocarcinoma. Sequencing used FFPE atypical adenomatous hyperplasia tissue from the lung. Subset defined: atypical adenomatous hyperplasia (AAH), lung preneoplasia. For the CDR3, the DNA is TGTGCCAGCATGCCCTCGTCAGGGAAACCGAGCAATCAGCCCCAGCATTTT. This codes for CASMPSSGKPSNQPQHF.